This TCR beta chain was recovered during a study of CD8+ T cells in alopecia areata. The overall study: Oral tofacitinib (5 to 10 mg twice daily) was administered to treated patients.

The V and J ends lost 0 bases and 8 bases respectively, with 20 bases between them. Germline CDR1 reads MGHRA; CDR2 reads YSYEKL. CDR3 size: 18 residues. RNA was isolated and reverse transcribed to cDNA, the sequencing template. Sequencing was performed with immunoSEQ multiplex PCR; in TCRdb, only in-frame clones are kept and a portion is missing. The data show 180,000 or so clones, with 58% seen just once and 16% held by the top ten. Documented treatment: oral pan-JAK inhibitor, 5-10 mg twice daily. Investigators sorted PBMCs to obtain both CD4+ and CD8+ T cells. The gene calls are TRBV4-1 and TRBJ1-6; no clear D. Sample: CD4+ T cells sorted from blood, taken at approximately week 60, from a patient treated with tofacitinib. This sequence was found in a human donor with alopecia areata. The CDR3 DNA follows: TGCGCCAGCAGCCAAGATTCGGTTTTCGTACGCTCTTATTCACCCCTCCACTTT. It specifies CASSQDSVFVRSYSPLHF.